One and the same sample provided the 18 T cell receptor beta chains below, sequenced in a study of cytomegalovirus exposure and HLA in healthy donors listed by TCRdb under 2017. Libraries came from the immunoSEQ multiplex PCR assay. A mixture of 60 forward primers for TCR Vbeta segments and 13 reverse primers for TCR Jbeta segments was used in the multiplex PCR. TCRdb stores this immuneACCESS table with in-frame sequences only. Part of the clones is absent; in the studies checked, under half of the shortfall reflects unresolved V genes, and no reason is known for the rest. This sample comprises 85,000 to 100,000 clones, 86% of them detected only once. Of the sample, about a tenth falls within the top ten clones. The sequencing input was PBMCs. The receptors originated from a man younger than 45 in good health and CMV-seropositive.

The CDR3 is CASSLVGRGQKNTEAFF. The CDR3, as DNA: TGCGCCAGCAGCTTGGTTGGACGTGGACAGAAGAACACTGAAGCTTTCTTT. This chain joins TRBV5-1 and TRBJ1-1; D is possibly TRBD1 (6 bases). CDR1 and CDR2 (germline): SGHRS, YFSETQ. V lost 0 bases and J 1 base, leaving 16 bases between the germline ends. The CDR3 covers 17 residues.

Concerning this clone: Other nucleotide sequences in the sample specify the same CDR3. The V gene is TRBV4-1, the J gene TRBJ2-7; 12 bases match TRBD2. Germline V gives CDR1 MGHRA, CDR2 YSYEKL. The CDR3 extends over 15 amino acids. The trim removed 1 base at V and 4 bases at J, leaving 2 bases unmatched. For the CDR3, the DNA is TGCGCCAGCAGCCAAGGGACTAGCGGGATTTACGAGCAGTACTTC. This translates into CASSQGTSGIYEQYF.

Comments on this clone: Relative to the germline gene, one junction end is altered; a read error may explain this. The chain combines TRBV28 with TRBJ2-7; possible D gene TRBD1, 6 bases. CDR1 MDHEN and CDR2 SYDVKM come from the germline V gene. This CDR3 comprises 11 residues. The CDR3 DNA is TGTGCCAGCAGTTTGCGCCTTAGACAGGACTTC. Amino acid sequence: CASSLRLRQDF. The whole variable domain, filled in from reference TRBV28 and TRBJ2-7, reads DVKVTQSSRYLVKRTGEKVFLECVQDMDHENMFWYRQDPGLGLRLIYFSYDVKMKEKGDIPEGYSVSREKKERFSLILESASTNQTSMYLCASSLRLRQDFGPGTRLTVT.

This clone was counted a few times. V is TRBV7-9 and J is TRBJ1-1; TRBD1 is a possible D gene (5 bases). There are 15 residues in the CDR3. Trimming took off 2 bases at V and 8 bases at J, with 18 bases between the two ends. The germline V gene encodes CDR1 SEHNR and CDR2 FQNEAQ (reference sequence). As DNA, the CDR3 is TGTGCCAGCAGCTTAAGTCTTCAAGGGGTTAAGGAAGCTTTCTTT. Its translation is CASSLSLQGVKEAFF.

V is TRBV27 and J is TRBJ2-7; D is perhaps TRBD1 (6 bases). Germline-derived CDR1 and CDR2 are MNHEY and SMNVEV (reference sequence). The ends were cut back, 6 bases at V and 3 bases at J, with 18 bases in the middle. CDR3 length equals 15 residues. Written as DNA, the CDR3 is TGTGCCAGCAGCCAACCCCGCAGGGGCGGCTACGAGCAGTACTTC. This encodes CASSQPRRGGYEQYF.

V usage is TRBV4-1 and J usage is TRBJ2-7; D is undetermined. Germline-derived CDR1 and CDR2 are MGHRA and YSYEKL. This CDR3 has 12 residues. V gave up 1 base and J gave up 5 bases, with 6 bases separating them. The CDR3 sequence is CASSQVNHEQYF. CDR3 sequence (DNA): TGCGCCAGCAGCCAAGTAAATCACGAGCAGTACTTC.

This chain uses TRBV10-3 with TRBJ1-1, with D uncertain. Germline V gene sequence: CDR1 ENHRY, CDR2 SYGVKD. The CDR3 spans 15 residues. V lost 0 bases to trimming and J lost 2 bases, with 10 bases between them. The CDR3 DNA sequence: TGTGCCATCAGTGAGTCGGTCGCGATCAACACTGAAGCTTTCTTT. It translates to CAISESVAINTEAFF.

The V gene is TRBV6-1, the J gene TRBJ2-7; a possible D gene is TRBD2 (7 bases). The CDR3 is 15 amino acids. CDR1 is MNHNS, CDR2 SASEGT, per germline. Trimming shortened V by 5 bases and J by 0 bases, and 14 bases separated the two germline ends. For the CDR3, the DNA is TGTGCCAGCAGTTTTCTAGCGGACAGCTCCTACGAGCAGTACTTC. Translated: CASSFLADSSYEQYF.

This clone was observed a single time. The chain has TRBV29-1 and TRBJ2-6; no clear D gene. Germline CDR1 SQVTM, CDR2 ANQGSEA. Trimming shortened V by 1 base and J by 0 bases, and 4 bases separated the two germline ends. The CDR3 is 14 amino acids. In nucleotides, the CDR3 is TGCAGCGTTGAAGGAGACTCTGGGGCCAACGTCCTGACTTTC. As protein: CSVEGDSGANVLTF.

This rearrangement joins TRBV28 to TRBJ2-5; 9 bases map to TRBD1. CDR3 size: 16 residues. CDR1 is MDHEN, CDR2 SYDVKM, per germline. With V trimmed by 8 bases and J by 0 bases, 10 bases remained unmatched. In DNA form, the CDR3 reads TGTGCCAGCCAATCGCCGGGACAGGGAAACCAAGAGACCCAGTACTTC. This encodes CASQSPGQGNQETQYF.

This rearrangement joins TRBV21-1 to TRBJ2-7; the DNA was not used to check the table's D call, TRBD1. TRBV21-1 is annotated as a pseudogene. The CDR3 consists of 14 residues. The CDR3 DNA reads as TGTGCCAGCCTTCACCGGGACAGGTGGATCGAGCAGTACTTC. Its protein product is CASLHRDRWIEQYF.

The chain links TRBV7-3 to TRBJ2-6; tentative D call: TRBD1 (7 bases). Looked up from germline, CDR1 is SGHTA and CDR2 is FQGTGA. V lost 1 base to trimming and J lost 0 bases, with 13 bases between them. The CDR3 has 18 residues. The CDR3 loop is CASSLSGTEVSGANVLTF. Written as DNA, the CDR3 is TGTGCCAGCAGCTTAAGCGGGACAGAAGTCTCTGGGGCCAACGTCCTGACTTTC.

The chain is built from TRBV28 and TRBJ2-7, with 12 bases aligning to TRBD1. The CDR3 has 15 residues. Germline CDR1 MDHEN, CDR2 SYDVKM. Trimming removed 5 bases from V and 6 bases from J; junction bases left unmatched: 8. The chain's CDR3 is CASSAWGQGASEQYF. Written as DNA, the CDR3 is TGTGCCAGCAGTGCTTGGGGACAGGGGGCAAGCGAGCAGTACTTC.

The rearrangement joins TRBV6-4 to TRBJ2-3; maybe TRBD2 (6 bases). Germline V gives CDR1 MRHNA, CDR2 SNTAGT. The CDR3 runs 15 residues. Trimming removed 4 bases from V and 3 bases from J, with 14 bases in between. The CDR3 region is CASSGGDTPTDTQYF. CDR3 nucleotides: TGTGCCAGCAGTGGCGGGGATACACCTACAGATACGCAGTATTTT.

The V call is TRBV6-1, the J call TRBJ2-7; TRBD1 aligns across 11 bases. V was clipped by 4 bases and J by 0 bases; unmatched bases: 2. The CDR3 consists of 15 residues. Germline V CDR1 and CDR2: MNHNS, SASEGT. The CDR3 nucleotides read TGTGCCAGCAGTGGGGACAGGGGGTTCTCCTACGAGCAGTACTTC. It is translated as CASSGDRGFSYEQYF.

The chain links TRBV6-6 to TRBJ1-1, with TRBD1 identical over 7 bases. Looked up from germline, CDR1 is MNHNY and CDR2 is SVGAGI (reference sequence). The J segment lost 0 bases and the V segment lost 6 bases, leaving 1 base of the junction unmatched. CDR3 length: 13 amino acids. CDR3 coding DNA: TGTGCCAGCAGGGGACAGATGAACACTGAAGCTTTCTTT. Residues: CASRGQMNTEAFF.

The J gene is TRBJ2-7, the V gene TRBV5-1, with TRBD1 as a possible D gene (6 bases). From germline, CDR1 is SGHRS and CDR2 YFSETQ. The CDR3 loop spans 13 amino acids. Trimming removed 0 bases at V and 5 bases at J, with 9 bases between. CDR3 residues: CASSLVPGDEQYF. Written as DNA, the CDR3 is TGCGCCAGCAGCTTGGTTCCAGGGGACGAGCAGTACTTC.

The rearrangement joins TRBV6-5 to TRBJ2-1, with unresolved D. Germline lookup yields CDR1 MNHEY and CDR2 SVGAGI. This CDR3 contains 15 residues. The germline V and J ends were trimmed by 1 base and 5 bases, with 12 bases remaining between them. The CDR3 coding sequence is TGTGCCAGCAGTTACTGGATCTCAGGCCACAATGAGCAGTTCTTC. Translating it yields CASSYWISGHNEQFF.